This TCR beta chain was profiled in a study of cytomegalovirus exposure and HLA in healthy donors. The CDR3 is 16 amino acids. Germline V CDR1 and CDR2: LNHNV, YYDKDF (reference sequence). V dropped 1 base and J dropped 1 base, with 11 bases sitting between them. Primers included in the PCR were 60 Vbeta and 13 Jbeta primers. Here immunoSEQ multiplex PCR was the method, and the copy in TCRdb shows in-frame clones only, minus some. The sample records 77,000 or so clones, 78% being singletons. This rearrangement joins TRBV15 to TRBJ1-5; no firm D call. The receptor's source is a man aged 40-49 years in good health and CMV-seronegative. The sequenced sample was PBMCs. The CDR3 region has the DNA TGTGCCACCAGCAGAGGCCCCACTCGAAGCAATCAGCCCCAGCATTTT. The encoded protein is CATSRGPTRSNQPQHF.